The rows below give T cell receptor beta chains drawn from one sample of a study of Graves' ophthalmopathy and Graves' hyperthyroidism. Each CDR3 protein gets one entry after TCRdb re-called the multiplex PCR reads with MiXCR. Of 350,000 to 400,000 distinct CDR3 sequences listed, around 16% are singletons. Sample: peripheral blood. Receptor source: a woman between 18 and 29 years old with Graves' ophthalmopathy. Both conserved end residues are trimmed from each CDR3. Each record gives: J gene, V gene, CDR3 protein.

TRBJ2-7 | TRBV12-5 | ASGLDSGYEQY
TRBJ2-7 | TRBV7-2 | ASSPSGRLAVLKQY
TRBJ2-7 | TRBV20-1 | SARGSAYEQY
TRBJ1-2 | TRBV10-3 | AISAGAGDGYT
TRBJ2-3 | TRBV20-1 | SARDHGVGGFGDTQY
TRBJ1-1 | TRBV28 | ASSPTRDWDTEAF
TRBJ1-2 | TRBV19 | ASSIDREGLLRRDGYT
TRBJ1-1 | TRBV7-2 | ASSLSDRRNTEAF
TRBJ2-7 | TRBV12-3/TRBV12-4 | ASSLTSGGPEQY
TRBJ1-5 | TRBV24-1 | ATSDRQGTGNQPQH
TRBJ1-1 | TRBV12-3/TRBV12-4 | ASSPPPEGHTEAF
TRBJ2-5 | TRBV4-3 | ASSQLTSGRQETQY
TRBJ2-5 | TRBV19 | ASSRAGQETQY
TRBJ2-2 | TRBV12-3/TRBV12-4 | ASSPRIFGELF
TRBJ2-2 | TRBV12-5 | ASGLVVSAGKTGELF
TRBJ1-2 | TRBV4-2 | ASSQDTTGSIYGYT
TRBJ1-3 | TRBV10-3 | ASSEVDVGLQSGNTIY
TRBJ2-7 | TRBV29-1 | SVGSASSYEQY
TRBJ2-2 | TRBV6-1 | ASREAGELF
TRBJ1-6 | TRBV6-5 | ASSRVPPAGNFSPLH
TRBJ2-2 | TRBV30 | AWSHSVAGSGELF
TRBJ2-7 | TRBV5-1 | ASTPAESSYEQY
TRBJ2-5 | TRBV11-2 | ASSLQRGAVETQY
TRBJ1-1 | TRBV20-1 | SAISIDRADTEAF
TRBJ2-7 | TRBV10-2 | ASSDGLAGPPQY
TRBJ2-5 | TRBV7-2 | ASRNTETQY
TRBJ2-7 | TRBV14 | ASGQGPAGSSYEQY
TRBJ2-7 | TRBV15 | ATSREQGSYEQY
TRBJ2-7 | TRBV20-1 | SAPGTEPYEQY
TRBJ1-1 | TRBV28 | ASSFTGGRSTEAF
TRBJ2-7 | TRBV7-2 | ASSSTGSLLYEQY
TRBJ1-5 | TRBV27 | ASSLAGLNQPQH
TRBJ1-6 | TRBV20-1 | SAQVEQGYNSPLH
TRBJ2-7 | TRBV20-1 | SAPQGRPYEQY
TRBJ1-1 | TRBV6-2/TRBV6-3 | ASSDRTNAPRDVF
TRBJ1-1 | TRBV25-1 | ASSDTTGQGAGLAF
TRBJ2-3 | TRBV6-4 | ASSRLKREAPDTQY
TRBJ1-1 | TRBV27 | ASRSGTGDKAF
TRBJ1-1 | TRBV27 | ASSLSQGGNTEAF
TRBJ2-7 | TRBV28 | ASSTLGGGQYEQY
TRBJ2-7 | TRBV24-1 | ATSDLTGREQY
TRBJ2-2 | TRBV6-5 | ASSWDYTGELF
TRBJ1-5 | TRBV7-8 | ASSSRTVSNQPQH
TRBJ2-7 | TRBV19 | ASSVTGTGTNEQY
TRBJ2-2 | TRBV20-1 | SAREGPPGELF
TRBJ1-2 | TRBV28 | ASSLDIYGYT
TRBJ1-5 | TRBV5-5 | ASSRELTGSNQPQH
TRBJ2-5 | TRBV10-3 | AISYRTEETQY
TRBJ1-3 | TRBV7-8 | ASSASVGSGGNTIY
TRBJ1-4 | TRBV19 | ASSSRTNEKLF
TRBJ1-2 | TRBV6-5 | ASSFGTGTSRNGYT
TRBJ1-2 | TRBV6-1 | ASSETQGPNYGYT
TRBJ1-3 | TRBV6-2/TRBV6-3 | ASTGSRDSPGNTIY
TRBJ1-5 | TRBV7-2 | ASSIWGGGNQPQH